This T cell receptor beta chain originates from a study of regulatory T cells in long-lasting Graves disease. Overall study results and limits: Compared with new cases, persistent Graves' patients showed reduced TCR diversity. Favored usage of TRBV28, TRBJ1-2 and TRBJ2-5 was recorded in persistent disease.

iRepertoire HTBI primers and Arm-PCR of CDR3 regions built TCR beta libraries. The authors' processing: Identified across the samples were some 62 TRBV segments and approximately 14 TRBJ segments. TCRdb passed the multiplex PCR reads through MiXCR, listing each CDR3 protein once. The V and J calls, along with clone size, are taken from TCRdb and not from the paper's own processing. The sample yields approximately 400,000 distinct CDR3 sequences, around 16% seen once. The time point denotes: newly diagnosed GD, antithyroid drugs for less than 3 months. From PBMCs, RNA was extracted and then used to make the TCR library. Patients were from an endocrinology department in Xi'an, China. The germline V gene has CDR1 MNHEY and CDR2 SMNVEV (reference sequence). The CDR3 contains 21 residues. V lost 0 bases and J lost 1; bases outside the gene matches: 13. This clonotype was detected a few times. Its specificity is not known.

The chain has TRBV27 and TRBJ2-4; 12 bases match TRBD2. This sample comprised peripheral blood mononuclear cells (PBMCs), obtained at new diagnosis, from a patient treated with antithyroid drugs. This clonotype was obtained from a female donor with Graves disease. DNA for the CDR3: TGTGCCAGCAGTTTATCGGCACCAACAAAGACTAGCGGGGGTGCCAAAAACATTCAGTACTTC. Residues: CASSLSAPTKTSGGAKNIQYF.